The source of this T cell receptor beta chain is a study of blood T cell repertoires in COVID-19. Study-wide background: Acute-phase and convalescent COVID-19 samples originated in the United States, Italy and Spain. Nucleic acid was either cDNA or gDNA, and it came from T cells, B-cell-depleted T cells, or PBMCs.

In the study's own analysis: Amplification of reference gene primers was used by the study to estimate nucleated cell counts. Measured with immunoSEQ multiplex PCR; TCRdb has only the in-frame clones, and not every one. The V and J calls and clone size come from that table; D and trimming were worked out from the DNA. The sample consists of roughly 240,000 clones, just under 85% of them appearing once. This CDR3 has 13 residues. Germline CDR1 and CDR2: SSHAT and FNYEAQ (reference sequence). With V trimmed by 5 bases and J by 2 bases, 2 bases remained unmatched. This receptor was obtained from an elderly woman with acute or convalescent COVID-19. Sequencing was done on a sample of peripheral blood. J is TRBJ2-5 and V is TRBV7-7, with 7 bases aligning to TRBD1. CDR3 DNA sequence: TGTGCCAGCAGCCGACAGGGACAAGAGACCCAGTACTTC. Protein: CASSRQGQETQYF.